The 25 T cell receptor beta chains below were found in one sample sequenced in a study of T cells in tuberculosis. The data were produced by immunoSEQ multiplex PCR, yet TCRdb's version contains in-frame clones alone and is incomplete. This table holds around 26,000 clones, approximately 90% found once. Material: PBMCs. The source of these receptors is a donor between 10 and 35 years old with latent tuberculosis or without tuberculosis infection. Some clones in this sample may be carry-over from other donors' samples.

CDR3 in amino acids: CASSLIGPGLSYF. In DNA, the CDR3 is TGTGCCAGCAGCTTAATAGGCCCGGGACTCTCGTACTTC. This sequence joins TRBV7-9 and TRBJ2-5, with a weak D call TRBD2 (6 bases). The germline V gene encodes CDR1 SEHNR and CDR2 FQNEAQ (reference sequence). This CDR3 region has 13 residues. V was pared by 2 bases and J by 13 bases, with 17 bases between.

The chain has TRBV30 and TRBJ1-1; 8 nucleotides match TRBD1. The V gene end was trimmed by 0 bases and the J gene end by 0 bases; junction bases not matched to a gene: 12. Germline loops: CDR1 GTSNPN, CDR2 SVGIG (reference sequence). This CDR3 region has 18 residues. CDR3 in DNA: TGTGCCTGGAGTGTCTCAGGGGGCGTAGGTTATATGAACACTGAAGCTTTCTTT. Translating gives CAWSVSGGVGYMNTEAFF.

The chain recombines TRBV6-5 with TRBJ1-6; the D gene is possibly TRBD1 (5 bases). Trimming left V 5 bases short and J 7 bases short, with 15 bases between. The germline V gene encodes CDR1 MNHEY and CDR2 SVGAGI. CDR3 length: 15 amino acids. In nucleotides, the CDR3 is TGTGCCAGCAGTAGATTCGAAGGACACAATTCACCCCTCCACTTT. Translated, it gives CASSRFEGHNSPLHF.

This chain joins TRBV19 and TRBJ2-7, with TRBD2 identical over 13 bases. Per the germline V gene, CDR1 is LNHDA and CDR2 is SQIVND (reference sequence). V shed 3 bases, J shed 1 base, and the junction held 12 bases outside the gene matches. The CDR3 contains 19 residues. The CDR3 loop reads CASSIRIGLAGEPSYEQYF. The DNA of the CDR3 is TGTGCCAGTAGTATCCGTATAGGACTAGCGGGAGAACCATCCTACGAGCAGTACTTC.

This clone was detected only once. The CDR3 DNA follows: TGTGCCAGTAGTATTGGGTCGACGACAACAGATACGCAGTATTTT. It codes for CASSIGSTTTDTQYF. The chain combines TRBV19 with TRBJ2-3, with D unclear. V lost 3 bases and J 3 bases, leaving 13 bases between the germline ends. The germline V gene encodes CDR1 LNHDA and CDR2 SQIVND (reference sequence). CDR3 length equals 15 residues. Filled out from reference TRBV19 and TRBJ2-3, the complete variable domain reads DGGITQSPKYLFRKEGQNVTLSCEQNLNHDAMYWYRQDPGQGLRLIYYSQIVNDFQKGDIAEGYSVSREKKESFPLTVTSAQKNPTAFYLCASSIGSTTTDTQYFGPGTRLTVL.

The chain links TRBV27 to TRBJ2-7, with D possibly matching TRBD1 (6 bases). This CDR3 has 15 amino acids. V gave up 3 bases and J gave up 2 bases, with 14 bases separating them. The germline V gene has CDR1 MNHEY and CDR2 SMNVEV (reference sequence). The CDR3 here is CASSFGVTGTYEQYF. As DNA, the CDR3 is TGTGCCAGCAGTTTTGGGGTGACAGGAACCTACGAGCAGTACTTC.

As to this clone: A read error may account for a junction end that differs from germline. The rearrangement uses TRBV19 and TRBJ1-5; D call uncertain. The CDR3 length is 11 residues. Germline lookup yields CDR1 LNHDA and CDR2 SQIVND (reference sequence). CDR3 loop: CASRNEVHKSF. CDR3 DNA sequence: TGTGCCAGTAGAAACGAGGTTCACAAATCATTT.

CDR3 bases: TGTGCCAGCAGCTTAAGGACTAGCGGGGGGGCCACAGATACGCAGTATTTT. Residues: CASSLRTSGGATDTQYF. The rearrangement joins TRBV7-9 to TRBJ2-3; 15 bases align to TRBD2. V was pared by 2 bases and J by 2 bases, with 2 bases of the junction left unmatched. The V gene's germline CDR1 is SEHNR and CDR2 FQNEAQ (reference sequence). The CDR3 spans 17 residues.

The chain recombines TRBV27 with TRBJ2-7, with 10 bases fitting TRBD1. The V segment lost 4 bases and the J segment 1 base; nucleotides outside the gene matches: 4. Germline V CDR1 and CDR2: MNHEY, SMNVEV (reference sequence). CDR3 size: 15 residues. CDR3 DNA: TGTGCCAGCAGTTCAGGGGGACAGGGGTCCTACGAGCAGTACTTC. As protein: CASSSGGQGSYEQYF.

The CDR3 loop is CASIVTPGQGVNTEAFF. In DNA form, the CDR3 reads TGTGCCAGTATCGTCACCCCGGGACAGGGCGTGAACACTGAAGCTTTCTTT. This chain links TRBV19 with TRBJ1-1; 9 bases match TRBD1. Per germline, CDR1 LNHDA and CDR2 SQIVND (reference sequence). V shed 7 bases, J shed 0 bases, and the junction held 12 bases outside the gene matches. This CDR3 is built from 17 residues.

This clone has only one observation. The rearrangement uses TRBV14 and TRBJ1-4; D remains ambiguous. V lost 0 bases and J lost 0, with 17 bases in between. CDR1 and CDR2 from the germline V gene are SGHDN and FVKESK. This CDR3 has 19 residues. The CDR3 DNA sequence: TGTGCCAGCAGCCAAGATAGAGACATTCGGAAAGCAACTAATGAAAAACTGTTTTTT. This translates into CASSQDRDIRKATNEKLFF.

The V and J genes are TRBV29-1 and TRBJ1-5; TRBD1 might be the D (6 bases). The CDR3 sequence is 13 residues long. Germline V gene data show CDR1 as SQVTM and CDR2 as ANQGSEA. V lost 4 bases to trimming and J lost 7 bases, with 14 bases between them. CDR3 DNA sequence: TGCAGCGTTGGGGGCCGAGGGGGACAGCCCCAGCATTTT. Encoded protein: CSVGGRGGQPQHF. The full variable domain, completed using reference TRBV29-1 and TRBJ1-5, is SAVISQKPSRDICQRGTSLTIQCQVDSQVTMMFWYRQQPGQSLTLIATANQGSEATYESGFVIDKFPISRPNLTFSTLTVSNMSPEDSSIYLCSVGGRGGQPQHFGDGTRLSIL.

This rearrangement joins TRBV18 to TRBJ1-1; a possible D gene is TRBD1 (5 bases). The germline V gene encodes CDR1 KGHSH and CDR2 LQKENI. Trimming left V 3 bases short and J 7 bases short, with 15 bases between. CDR3 length: 14 residues. CDR3 protein: CASSPGRQTNEAFF. The CDR3 nucleotides read TGTGCCAGCTCACCGGGGCGGCAGACGAATGAAGCTTTCTTT.

This rearrangement joins TRBV29-1 to TRBJ1-1, with 7 bases matching TRBD1. The germline V gene encodes CDR1 SQVTM and CDR2 ANQGSEA. The CDR3 runs 14 residues. V gave up 2 bases and J gave up 4 bases; unmatched junction bases: 7. The chain's CDR3 is CSVESRQGTTEAFF. The CDR3 DNA follows: TGCAGCGTTGAATCACGACAGGGAACCACTGAAGCTTTCTTT.

This chain connects TRBV4-1 to TRBJ1-2, with 7 nucleotides matching TRBD1. Germline V gene sequence: CDR1 MGHRA, CDR2 YSYEKL. J was trimmed by 1 base and V by 0 bases; bases with no gene match: 5. CDR3 length: 16 amino acids. CDR3 residues: CASSQDLDRVNYGYTF. Written as DNA, the CDR3 is TGCGCCAGCAGCCAAGATCTCGACAGGGTTAACTATGGCTACACCTTC.

The count of this clone is one. The chain is built from TRBV19 and TRBJ2-2, with D possibly matching TRBD1 (6 bases). The ends were cut back, 6 bases at V and 6 bases at J, with 29 bases in the middle. The CDR3 spans 19 residues. The germline gives CDR1 LNHDA, CDR2 SQIVND (reference sequence). The CDR3 spells CASRAQWGPAGWGAGELFF. The CDR3 DNA reads TGTGCCAGTAGGGCCCAATGGGGGCCCGCCGGATGGGGAGCCGGGGAGCTGTTTTTT.

Here the CDR3 reads CASSLGDRATEAFF. The CDR3 region has the DNA TGCGCCAGCAGCCTGGGGGACAGGGCCACTGAAGCTTTCTTT. The chain employs TRBV5-1 and TRBJ1-1; the match to TRBD1 covers 9 bases. J gave up 4 bases and V 4 bases, and 5 bases lay outside the gene matches. The CDR3 covers 14 residues. Germline CDR1 reads SGHRS; CDR2 reads YFSETQ.

The V gene is TRBV19, the J gene TRBJ1-2, with 11 bases aligning to TRBD1. Trimming cost V 6 bases and J 5 bases; bases outside gene matches: 8. Germline V gene lookup returns CDR1 LNHDA and CDR2 SQIVND (reference sequence). The CDR3 loop spans 15 amino acids. CDR3 coding DNA: TGTGCCAGTAGCCAGGACAGGGGGCGCGTTTATGGCTACACCTTC. Translating gives CASSQDRGRVYGYTF.

The rearrangement uses TRBV5-1 and TRBJ2-5; 7 bases agree with TRBD1. Germline CDR1 and CDR2: SGHRS and YFSETQ. V trimming: 4 bases; J trimming: 2 bases; junction bases outside the gene matches: 5. The CDR3 sequence is 14 residues long. The CDR3 loop reads CASSRDSQQETQYF. CDR3 nucleotides: TGCGCCAGCAGCCGGGACAGTCAACAAGAGACCCAGTACTTC.

The rearrangement uses TRBV7-9 and TRBJ2-2; 10 bases fit TRBD1. J lost 6 bases, V lost 3 bases, and 10 bases had no gene match. The CDR3 is 17 residues long. Germline V gives CDR1 SEHNR, CDR2 FQNEAQ (reference sequence). The CDR3 loop is CASSFGTRQGASGELFF. The CDR3 nucleotides read TGTGCCAGCAGCTTCGGTACGCGACAGGGGGCTTCCGGGGAGCTGTTTTTT.

This chain joins TRBV5-1 and TRBJ1-1; 8 bases are a match to TRBD1. The V gene end was trimmed by 7 bases and the J gene end by 5 bases; junction bases not matched to a gene: 7. The CDR3 totals 13 residues. From germline, CDR1 is SGHRS and CDR2 YFSETQ. DNA of the CDR3: TGCGCCAGCTTCGGACAGGGTAGAACTGAAGCTTTCTTT. As protein: CASFGQGRTEAFF.

This chain uses TRBV7-6 with TRBJ2-1; 13 nucleotides line up with TRBD2. The CDR3 is made up of 17 amino acids. Trimming took 4 bases from V and 8 from J; bases not matched to a gene: 11. Germline CDR1 SGHVS, CDR2 FNYEAQ. This CDR3 reads CASSSPRTSGRRDEQFF. The CDR3 DNA follows: TGTGCCAGCAGCTCCCCTAGGACTAGCGGGAGACGGGATGAGCAGTTCTTC.

The genes are TRBV19 and TRBJ1-1; D ambiguous. CDR1 LNHDA and CDR2 SQIVND come from the germline V gene (reference sequence). This CDR3 is built from 13 residues. V was pared by 2 bases and J by 1 base, with 5 bases between. Here the CDR3 DNA reads TGTGCCAGTAGTATAAGCGGGAACACTGAAGCTTTCTTT. It specifies CASSISGNTEAFF.

The rearrangement links TRBV4-1 to TRBJ1-1; D gene uncertain. V was clipped by 1 base and J by 5 bases, with 23 bases between them. Germline V gene sequence: CDR1 MGHRA, CDR2 YSYEKL. This CDR3 is built from 18 residues. The CDR3 reads CASSQGPSRSGMGTEAFF. The DNA for the CDR3 is TGCGCCAGCAGCCAAGGACCCTCTAGGTCCGGGATGGGGACTGAAGCTTTCTTT.

The rearrangement joins TRBV7-3 to TRBJ1-1; D unclear. The CDR3 is made up of 14 amino acids. Trimming removed 5 bases from V and 7 bases from J, with 17 bases in between. Germline-derived CDR1 and CDR2 are SGHTA and FQGTGA. CDR3 coding DNA: TGTGCCAGCAGCCCCCGGGGTTACGGGTATGAAGCTTTCTTT. Its protein is CASSPRGYGYEAFF.